What follows describes a single T cell receptor beta chain. Its target antigen remains unknown. No much larger clone exists at a distance of one base, and base qualities are not known. The data originate from a study of cytomegalovirus exposure and HLA in healthy donors (dated by TCRdb to the late 2010s). Regarding the study in general: An earlier analysis of 587 of the donors reported 276 Gb of sequence data and about 120 million unique TCR beta sequences obtained from about 180 million T cells. An early release that covered fewer than 800 HLA-typed donors contained approximately 300 gigabases of sequencing data and 75 million to 100 million unique TCR sequences. Of the approximately 400 genotyped donors, approximately 83% fell in the genetic ancestry cluster associated with self-reported Caucasian donors. The study aimed to test whether cataloging public T cell receptors could reveal signatures of past pathogen exposure. The study profiled the T cell repertoires of approximately 700 subjects by immunosequencing and related them to cytomegalovirus serostatus. Besides the first cohort of under 700 subjects, a separate validation cohort made up of 120 different subjects was used. To predict cytomegalovirus infection status, the study combined high-throughput TCR immunosequencing, statistical association of individual TCRs with disease status, and machine learning. To study patterns of TCR occurrence, a later analysis re-analyzed previously published TCR beta repertoires from around 660 donors and added high-resolution HLA genotyping. Rather than using new phenotypic data, the later analysis identified candidate immune exposures from TCR beta sequences and from how often those sequences occurred across donors. In an earlier analysis of 587 of the donors, high-throughput TCR beta sequencing was used to judge whether each TCR beta V gene segment behaved as functional or pseudogenic. Donor age, sex, ethnicity and CMV serostatus were compiled alongside the repertoire data. A later genetic analysis took genome-wide SNP genotypes for about 65% of the 666 donors and used that subset as a discovery cohort. All discovery cohort repertoires had been generated on a single sequencing platform. Both class I and class II loci were covered by HLA typing, at four-digit resolution. Typing coverage differed by locus: A, B, C, DRB1 and DQB1 were typed in roughly 629-630 donors, DQA1 in 522, DPA1 in 600 to 610, and DPB1 in 400 to 490. Roughly 5 DR-DQ haplotypes were handled as single units for association and clustering, since linkage in the cohort was strong. On average, roughly 240,000 unique TCR beta nucleotide sequences were sequenced per donor among fewer than 500 genotyped donors of the cohort, with roughly 20% of those sequences being non-productive. Summary of the overall study and its limitations: The only immune exposure information available for the cohort was CMV serostatus. In a later analysis, some 18,000 TCR beta sequences were associated with specific HLA alleles at a false discovery rate of 0.05. In vitro tests confirmed that a few of the cytomegalovirus-associated TCR beta chains recognize cytomegalovirus antigens. Compared with equally common non-associated chains, HLA-associated TCR beta chains in a later analysis were more clonally expanded and had lower generation probabilities. The classifier was reported to diagnose cytomegalovirus status with high specificity and sensitivity in both the original and validation cohorts. The study gave a list of about 160 TCR beta chains associated with cytomegalovirus. Roughly uniform sequencing depth across donors was assumed in presence/absence analyses, although this assumption may not hold. The earlier analysis of nearly 600 of the donors excluded over 15 rarely observed V segments, including chromosome 9 orphons, because counts were too low. While some public TCRs were present in many individuals, most TCR sequences turned up only very rarely across donors. The authors suggested that the approach could potentially be generalized to other disease states and immunological phenotypes. Because HLA typing was unavailable for some donors at each locus, only the typed subset was used in association tests. An earlier analysis of approximately 500 of the donors showed that most TCR beta V segments appeared in productive rearrangements either about 87% or about 30% of the time, which broadly matched IMGT annotations. An association between a missense DCLRE1C variant and V-gene and J-gene trimming of TCR beta chains was found in a later genetic analysis and replicated in an independent cohort. A later analysis reported that several top co-occurrence clusters appeared linked to parvovirus B19, influenza, CMV and Epstein-Barr virus. This cohort had only TCR beta chains sequenced, and the lack of alpha or paired-chain data limited which features could be detected. Correlated functional status among segregating V segments might be attributable to linkage disequilibrium, but an unknown experimental factor could not be ruled out. A further reported finding was that TCR beta sequences accurately predicted the HLA-A and HLA-B alleles for most subjects in the first cohort. A later analysis found that TCR association rates varied across HLA loci, with DRB1 alleles showing the most associated TCRs and HLA-C alleles the fewest. In a later genetic analysis, fewer N-insertions in productive TCRs were reported among donors in an Asian-associated ancestry cluster than the roughly 670-donor mean. In a later analysis, most CMV-associated TCR beta chains were found to appear HLA-restricted, with HLA associations seemingly driven largely by CMV exposure. Assigning TCR associations to individual alleles was difficult when HLA alleles, especially DR and DQ, strongly co-occurred. The sequencing pipeline was judged likely to have produced a cluster of highly shared sequence variants as a technical artifact.

Receptor amplification or capture employed the immunoSEQ multiplex PCR assay. A mixture of 60 forward primers for TCR Vbeta segments and 13 reverse primers for TCR Jbeta segments was used in the multiplex PCR. Amplification of the CDR3 region of rearranged TCR beta genes was performed with a multiplex PCR assay on genomic DNA. The Illumina HiSeq System was used to sequence the amplified TCR beta libraries as 87-base-pair reads. From the authors' description of their analysis: Across the 670 or so repertoires, a later analysis counted some 81 million unique TCR beta chains, roughly 11 million of which were shared by at least two donors. To remove PCR and sequencing errors, raw reads were error-corrected and collapsed into unique sequences using a nearest-neighbor algorithm that merged closely related sequences. Alignment of CDR3 sequences to IMGT reference sequences was used to assign V, D and J gene segments. Each retained sequence needed at least a six-nucleotide match to both a V gene segment and a J gene segment. Rearrangements were called productive when the CDR3 lacked stop codons and stayed in frame with V and J; all others were non-productive. CDR3 was defined by IMGT convention, running from the second conserved V-encoded cysteine to the conserved J-encoded phenylalanine. The earlier analysis of 500 to 600 of the donors excluded sequences that lacked an unambiguous match to a single V gene segment. An earlier analysis of fewer than 750 of the donors classified V segments as functional when productive rearrangements were above 56.7% and as segregating when the standard deviation between donors was above 5%. To diagnose cytomegalovirus status from the catalog of TCR beta chain sequences, a statistical classification framework was built. A later analysis assigned V and J genes by comparing TCR nucleotide sequences with IMGT/GENE-DB human TR gene sequences. Using the TCRdist pipeline, a later analysis assigned CDR3 sequences along with most-parsimonious VDJ recombination scenarios. In a later analysis, every TCR beta chain was defined by the combination of its CDR3 amino acid sequence and its V-gene family, and reads without a unique V-gene family were dropped. A later analysis removed roughly 590 highly shared, low-generation-probability nucleotide sequences to deal with suspected cross-contamination and a sequencing artifact. For each public chain, a later analysis derived a clonal expansion index from normalized ranks of inferred template counts within each repertoire. Generation probabilities in a later analysis came from a VDJ recombination model fitted to out-of-frame rearrangements, and those results were checked against IGoR. In a later analysis, hypergeometric tests were used to score TCR-TCR, TCR-HLA and TCR-CMV co-occurrence, with a repertoire-size bias correction applied to TCR pairs. To estimate false discovery rates, a later analysis permuted the HLA or CMV assignments 20 times. A later analysis grouped co-occurring TCRs with DBSCAN, adding TCRdist sequence similarity when clustering within HLA-allele-positive subsets. For co-occurrence clustering, repertoires with fewer than 30,000 or more than 120,000 public chains were excluded, along with roughly 5 repertoires with anomalous nucleotide sharing. In its TCRdb copy, this immuneACCESS table keeps in-frame sequences only and misses some clones. Where compared with another copy, unresolved V genes explain less than half of these, and the others have no known cause. Clone size and the V and J calls come from that table; the DNA yielded D and trimming. The sample includes some 150,000 clones, with around 80% observed a single time. The ten top clones hold 5.1% of the sample.

The cohort was made up of 666 healthy bone marrow donors. Cohort members were all nominally healthy when sampled, although unrecorded immune exposures were likely present. The donor was CMV seronegative and belonged to the group of over 350 seronegative cohort members. Each donor provided a peripheral blood sample, and peripheral blood mononuclear cells were used for TCR beta sequencing. The Qiagen DNeasy Blood Extraction Kit was used to extract genomic DNA from the blood cell samples. The sequenced material came from PBMCs. The receptor comes from a male donor in good health and CMV-seronegative.

The CDR3 reads as follows: CATSRDVTGGQPQHF. The sequence in DNA is TGTGCCACCAGCAGAGATGTAACAGGGGGTCAGCCCCAGCATTTT. This sequence uses TRBV15 and TRBJ1-5, with 8 central nucleotides matching TRBD1. Ends trimmed: V by 0 bases, J by 6 bases; bases unmatched to a gene: 4. Per the germline V gene (reference sequence), LNHNV is the CDR1 and YYDKDF is the CDR2. From the cysteine up to the phenylalanine, the CDR3 has a length of 15 residues. Here the CDR3 DNA is all that survives: 45 bases in frame from base 1.